These 5 T cell receptor beta chains came from one sample sequenced in a study of T cells in Graves' hyperthyroidism and ophthalmopathy. TCR beta CDR3 regions were amplified from RNA. Researchers ran a first-round RT-PCR on the TCR CDR3 using the HTBI primer set. TCRdb independently ran MiXCR on the multiplex PCR reads; one entry per CDR3 protein. The sample consists of approximately 420,000 distinct CDR3 sequences, roughly 13% of them appearing once. The sample consisted of blood. Source of these receptors: a woman aged 18-30 years with Graves' hyperthyroidism.

This clonotype was seen repeatedly, ten times or more. The CDR3 coding sequence is TGTGCCATAGCGGACAACTCCTACGAGCAGTACTTC. Translating it yields CAIADNSYEQYF. The chain uses TRBV10-3 and TRBJ2-7; perhaps D is TRBD1 or TRBD2 (5 bases each). The V and J ends lost 9 bases and 0 bases respectively, with 9 bases between them. The CDR3 is 12 amino acids. Per the germline V gene, CDR1 is ENHRY and CDR2 is SYGVKD.

This clonotype was counted between two and nine times. The chain is built from TRBV20-1 and TRBJ1-5, with D possibly TRBD1 on 6 matching bases. V shed 3 bases and J shed 3 bases, with 9 bases lying between them. Per the germline V gene, CDR1 is DFQATT and CDR2 is SNEGSKA (reference sequence). CDR3 length: 13 residues. Written as DNA, the CDR3 is TGCAGTGCTAGGGGACACTACAATCAGCCCCAGCATTTT. Protein sequence: CSARGHYNQPQHF.

Ten or more counts support this clonotype. The chain joins TRBV24-1 to TRBJ1-5; maybe TRBD1 (6 bases). Per the germline V gene, CDR1 is KGHDR and CDR2 is SFDVKD. V was trimmed by 0 bases and J by 3 bases, leaving 23 bases between them. This CDR3 contains 20 residues. CDR3: CATSDLPADSPPSINQPQHF. DNA for the CDR3: TGTGCCACCAGTGATTTGCCCGCGGACAGCCCCCCTTCCATCAATCAGCCCCAGCATTTT.

This chain connects TRBV5-1 to TRBJ2-7; 10 nucleotides line up with TRBD2. This CDR3 region has 13 residues. Germline V lookup: CDR1 SGHRS, CDR2 YFSETQ. The V segment lost 3 bases and the J segment 6 bases; nucleotides outside the gene matches: 3. In DNA form, the CDR3 reads TGCGCCAGCAGCTCAGTAGCGGGAGGCGAGCAGTACTTC. It translates to CASSSVAGGEQYF. Together with reference TRBV5-1 and TRBJ2-7, the CDR3 gives the full variable domain: KAGVTQTPRYLIKTRGQQVTLSCSPISGHRSVSWYQQTPGQGLQFLFEYFSETQRNKGNFPGRFSGRQFSNSRSEMNVSTLELGDSALYLCASSSVAGGEQYFGPGTRLTVT.

As for this clonotype: A much larger clone lies a single base off, so this may be a read error. This rearrangement joins TRBV20-1 to TRBJ2-4; D could derive from TRBD1 or TRBD2 (5 bases each). Trimming pared 7 bases from V and 9 bases from J, leaving 22 bases between. The CDR3 sequence is 14 residues long. In germline, CDR1 is DFQATT, CDR2 SNEGSKA (reference sequence). This CDR3 reads CSVAGERGVGIQYF. As DNA, the CDR3 is TGCAGTGTGGCCGGGGAAAGAGGGGTTGGCATTCAGTACTTC.